This T cell receptor (beta chain) was documented in a study of radiation and T cells in renal cell carcinoma (dated by TCRdb to 2020 to 2022). Looking at the study overall: The samples were drawn from a clinical trial, where primary renal cell carcinomas were treated with 15 Gy of stereotactic body radiation therapy and then removed by nephrectomy 4 weeks afterward. TCR beta sequencing covered 55 or so samples in total, comprising about 26 tumors and some 27 peripheral blood samples. In the approximately 53 samples combined, some 4 million unique CDR3 nucleotide sequences were found, encoding roughly 2.5 million unique CDR3 amino acid sequences. Points the paper makes about the study in general: In blood, the top tumor clonotypes increased from baseline to 2 weeks after radiation and then shrank by 4 weeks, which suggests a temporary expansion of tumor-resident clones. With a single-armed trial design, the study had no way to address how radiation dose or scheduling affects the TCR repertoire. Because pretreatment tumor biopsies were not available, the study could not determine whether clonotypes were already present within the tumor at baseline. Tracking of blood repertoire dynamics stopped at around 4 weeks after treatment, with no follow-up past that point.

Taken from cysteine to phenylalanine, the CDR3 has 16 residues. The CDR3 DNA has 48 bases and is translated from base 1. CDR1 KGHSH and CDR2 LQKENI were looked up in the germline V gene. V was cut back by 1 base and J by 0 bases, leaving a gap of 10 bases between them. The time point label, as the study defines it: blood 2 weeks post-SBRT. The treatment or condition label of this sample denotes: 15 Gy SBRT to primary tumor, nephrectomy 4 weeks later. Serial peripheral blood from radiation-treated patients was sampled at baseline, 2 weeks and 4 weeks after SBRT to track tumor-enriched clonotypes. Renal cell carcinoma with clear cell pathology was present in all patients. The QIAamp DNA Blood Mini Kit (Qiagen) was used to prepare genomic DNA for TCR sequencing. The analyses included only samples that passed all quality control checks. As regards this clone: Its specific antigen is unknown. Per-base qualities were not stored, and no clone one base away is much larger.

The immunoSEQ kit was used, according to the manufacturer's recommendations, to generate TCR beta libraries from genomic DNA. To prepare libraries, a first multiplex PCR with proprietary primers was run, followed by a second PCR that added unique barcodes, and a bead cleanup was done after each round. A kit-provided positive control reaction and a negative control reaction were included in every sample batch. The final libraries were assessed on an Agilent 4200 TapeStation D1000 ScreenTape, pooled by volume, and quantified by qPCR. Sequencing was performed on an Illumina NextSeq500 using a MidOutput 150-cycle cartridge, with 156 Read1 cycles, 15 Index1 cycles, and the kit custom primers. The pooled library was loaded at around 0.98 pM, with a roughly 20% PhiX control spiked in. The authors' analysis ran thus. Vendor-processed data were analyzed in R, and a clonotype was defined as all T cells sharing the same CDR3 nucleotide sequence. In the clone abundance analyses, frequencies in each sample were normalized to that sample's 10,000 most abundant clones. Public T cell clones, averaging fewer than five per sample, were removed before analysis. An abundance difference of at least 32-fold between compartments was the criterion for calling clonotypes tumor-enriched or baseline blood-enriched. A beta-binomial differential abundance model was used to identify clonotypes that expanded or contracted between blood time points. The Baroni-Urbani and Buser coefficient was used to measure tumor-blood repertoire similarity, and groups were compared with two-tailed Wilcoxon tests in R. Imported from immuneACCESS, the table was reduced by TCRdb to in-frame sequences with V and J called. These copies leave out some clones; in studies compared against another copy, an unresolved V gene accounts for under half, and the cause of the remainder is not known. The D gene and trimming were derived from the DNA, and the V and J assignments and clone size from that table. The sample includes roughly 130,000 clones, with roughly four fifths observed a single time. The ten largest clones represent less than 2.5% of the sample.

Here the chain combines TRBV18 and TRBJ1-5; the D gene cannot be resolved reliably. The clonotype was recovered from an older woman with renal cell carcinoma. The source material was blood, sampled from a patient whose treatment included radiotherapy and nephrectomy. The CDR3 loop reads CASSPRDDGSNQPQHF. The sequenced DNA: TGTGCCAGCTCACCACGCGATGACGGTAGCAATCAGCCCCAGCATTTT.